This record concerns one T cell receptor beta chain sequence. TCRdb keeps only in-frame clones here, not all; method: immunoSEQ multiplex PCR. The table has some 350,000 clones, 88% seen once. The data were taken from a study of blood T cell repertoires in COVID-19. Study background: Acute and convalescent COVID-19 samples came from the United States, Italy and Spain.

Participant age was roughly 18 to 90 years, and participants resided in 24 US areas. Participant reports of clinical history set cohort assignment. All recovered Cohort 3 donors got two negative PCRs, got clearance, or saw symptom resolution. Germline values: CDR1 MNHEY, CDR2 SMNVEV (reference sequence). Unmatched junction bases numbered 6, after V lost 5 bases and J lost 8 bases. The CDR3 loop spans 14 amino acids. J is TRBJ1-4 and V is TRBV27; 9 bases match TRBD1. The TCR originated in a man younger than 40 who had recovered from COVID-19. The sequenced sample consisted of PBMCs or T cells enriched from blood (not recorded which). The CDR3 spells CASSLRQGGEKLFF. The CDR3, as DNA: TGTGCCAGCAGTCTCCGACAGGGGGGGGAAAAACTGTTTTTT. Full variable domain (rest looked up from reference TRBV27 and TRBJ1-4): EAQVTQNPRYLITVTGKKLTVTCSQNMNHEYMSWYRQDPGLGLRQIYYSMNVEVTDKGDVPEGYKVSRKEKRNFPLILESPSPNQTSLYFCASSLRQGGEKLFFGSGTQLSVL.